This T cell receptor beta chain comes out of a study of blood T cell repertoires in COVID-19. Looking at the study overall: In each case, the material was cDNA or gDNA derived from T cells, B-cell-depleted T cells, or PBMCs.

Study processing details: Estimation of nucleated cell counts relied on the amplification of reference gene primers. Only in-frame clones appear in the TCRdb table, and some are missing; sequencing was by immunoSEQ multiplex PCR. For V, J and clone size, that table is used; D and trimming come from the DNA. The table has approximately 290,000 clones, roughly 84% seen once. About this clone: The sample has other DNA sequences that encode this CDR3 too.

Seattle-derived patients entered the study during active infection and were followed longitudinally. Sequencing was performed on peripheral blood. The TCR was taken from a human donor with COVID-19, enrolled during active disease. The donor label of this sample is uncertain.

CDR3 nucleotides: TGTGCCAGCAGTTTTTCCGGGACAGGTCTCTCCCCGGCGGGGCGCGAACAGTACTTC. Its protein is CASSFSGTGLSPAGREQYF. The chain employs TRBV28 and TRBJ2-7, with 8 bases aligning to TRBD1. Unmatched junction bases numbered 26, after V lost 3 bases and J lost 10 bases. Germline loops: CDR1 MDHEN, CDR2 SYDVKM. This CDR3 spans 19 amino acids.